The T cell receptor beta chain described here comes from a study of human T cells and chemical hapten exposure. Each CDR3 protein gets one entry after TCRdb re-called the RACE reads with MiXCR. In the table there are around 260,000 distinct CDR3 sequences, about 9.4% of which are singletons. This clonotype has at least ten counts. Indicated time point: pre-sensitization, week 0. The treatment here: therapeutic diphenylcyclopropenone sensitization with weekly scalp DPC. This receptor was taken from a woman in her forties with alopecia areata. Some clones in this sample may be carry-over from other donors' samples. The sequences come from whole blood, collected in connection with sensitization to the hapten diphenylcyclopropenone (DPC).

DNA for the CDR3: TGTGCCAGCAGTTCGTCACCCCGCGAGCAGTACTTC. This codes for CASSSSPREQYF. The chain combines TRBV28 with TRBJ2-7, with D hard to call. This CDR3 comprises 12 residues. Looked up from germline, CDR1 is MDHEN and CDR2 is SYDVKM. V was shortened by 4 bases and J by 6 bases, with 10 bases between the two germline ends.